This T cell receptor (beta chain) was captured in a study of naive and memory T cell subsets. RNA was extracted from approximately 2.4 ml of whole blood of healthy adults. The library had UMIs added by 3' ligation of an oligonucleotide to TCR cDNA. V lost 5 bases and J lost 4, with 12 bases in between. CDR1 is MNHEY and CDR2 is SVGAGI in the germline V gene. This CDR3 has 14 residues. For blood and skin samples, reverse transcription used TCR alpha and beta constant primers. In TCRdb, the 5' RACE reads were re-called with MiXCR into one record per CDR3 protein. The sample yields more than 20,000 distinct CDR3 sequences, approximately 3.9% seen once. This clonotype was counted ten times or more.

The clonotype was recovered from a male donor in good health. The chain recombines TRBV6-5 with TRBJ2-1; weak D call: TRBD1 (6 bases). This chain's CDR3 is CASSRAGEYNEQFF. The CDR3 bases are TGTGCCAGCAGTCGGGCAGGGGAATACAATGAGCAGTTCTTC.